The present TCR beta chain was sequenced within a study of T cells in Graves' hyperthyroidism and ophthalmopathy. V dropped 5 bases and J dropped 5 bases, with 13 bases sitting between them. This CDR3 region has 14 residues. The germline CDR1 and CDR2 sequences are MRHNA and SNTAGT. The CDR3 regions of TCR beta were amplified from RNA transcripts. Using the HTBI primer set, a first-round RT-PCR was run on the TCR CDR3. Via MiXCR, TCRdb re-called the multiplex PCR reads, giving one row per CDR3 protein. The table includes fewer than 350,000 distinct CDR3 sequences, about 20% detected once. As concerns this clonotype: Its antigen is as yet unknown.

General study points: Ophthalmopathy and stable hyperthyroidism were separated by a 13 V-J model.

The chain uses TRBV6-4 and TRBJ1-5; no firm D call. The clonotype comes from a woman aged 50 to 60 with Graves' hyperthyroidism. Sequencing input: blood. CDR3 sequence (DNA): TGTGCCAGCAGTCCCGAGAGGAGTCATCAGCCCCAGCATTTT. Translating it yields CASSPERSHQPQHF.